A single sample is the source of the 23 T cell receptor beta chains below, sequenced in a study of OX40 agonist ivuxolimab in advanced cancers. Library generation was performed with the immunoSEQ multiplex PCR assay. What TCRdb holds here is the immuneACCESS table cut down to in-frame rearrangements. Part of the clones is not present; checked against another copy, under half of the missing clones reflect an unresolved V gene, and the others are unexplained. The sample table shows 40,000 to 55,000 clones, and about 90% are seen once. The ten largest make up roughly a sixth of the sample. This sample comprised CD4+ or CD8+ T cells sorted from blood, obtained in a trial of the OX40 agonist ivuxolimab. These receptors all come from an adult with an advanced solid tumor such as melanoma, head and neck, liver or kidney cancer.

This clone showed up just once. The chain combines TRBV6-1 with TRBJ1-3, with D maybe TRBD1 (6 bases). Germline V gene data show CDR1 as MNHNS and CDR2 as SASEGT. This CDR3 has 15 amino acids. Trimming shortened V by 7 bases and J by 2 bases, and 15 bases separated the two germline ends. CDR3 sequence (DNA): TGTGCCAGCACCCAGAGGGGGGCCACTGGAAACACCATATATTTT. Translation: CASTQRGATGNTIYF.

J is TRBJ1-2 and V is TRBV14; D may be TRBD1 (5 bases). The V end lost 4 bases, the J end lost 3 bases, and 15 bases lay between the germline ends. The CDR3 spans 15 residues. Looked up from germline, CDR1 is SGHDN and CDR2 is FVKESK. The CDR3 DNA reads TGTGCCAGCAGCCTACTTCCAGGGAATTACTATGGCTACACCTTC. Translating gives CASSLLPGNYYGYTF.

V is TRBV13 and J is TRBJ2-1; D unresolved. The germline gives CDR1 PRHDT, CDR2 FYEKMQ (reference sequence). The CDR3 is 13 residues long. The ends were cut back, 3 bases at V and 8 bases at J, with 11 bases in the middle. DNA of the CDR3: TGTGCCAGCAGCTTTCGGGCGTTGGATGAGCAGTTCTTC. As protein: CASSFRALDEQFF. Full variable domain (missing parts from reference TRBV13 and TRBJ2-1): AAGVIQSPRHLIKEKRETATLKCYPIPRHDTVYWYQQGPGQDPQFLISFYEKMQSDKGSIPDRFSAQQFSDYHSELNMSSLELGDSALYFCASSFRALDEQFFGPGTRLTVL.

V usage is TRBV21-1 and J usage is TRBJ2-1. TRBV21-1 constitutes a pseudogene. This CDR3 contains 12 residues. CDR3 amino acids: CASSKCFNEQFF. CDR3 nucleotides: TGTGCCAGCAGCAAATGCTTCAATGAGCAGTTCTTC.

The chain employs TRBV25-1 and TRBJ2-6; D unclear. CDR1 is MGHDK and CDR2 is SYGVNS in the germline V gene. Trimming removed 4 bases at V and 0 bases at J, with 1 base between. The CDR3 has 13 amino acids. CDR3 region: CASSGSGANVLTF. For the CDR3, the DNA is TGTGCCAGCAGTGGCTCTGGGGCCAACGTCCTGACTTTC.

The chain employs TRBV11-2 and TRBJ2-7; D gene ambiguous. Germline V CDR1 and CDR2: SGHAT, FQNNGV. With 1 base removed from V and 6 bases from J, the gap between germline ends came to 4 bases. CDR3 size: 11 residues. CDR3 residues: CASSLVAEQYF. The CDR3 DNA reads as TGTGCCAGCAGCTTAGTAGCCGAGCAGTACTTC.

The chain carries TRBV7-9 and TRBJ1-1; weak D call: TRBD1 (5 bases). The CDR3 runs to 14 residues. The ends were cut back, 5 bases at V and 0 bases at J, with 10 bases in the middle. Germline V gives CDR1 SEHNR, CDR2 FQNEAQ (reference sequence). The CDR3 coding sequence is TGTGCCAGCAGCGGCAGGGATTTGAACACTGAAGCTTTCTTT. Translated: CASSGRDLNTEAFF.

This chain joins TRBV6-4 and TRBJ2-3; 11 bases map to TRBD2. V shed 3 bases and J 2 bases; nucleotides not matched to a gene: 4. The CDR3 is 16 residues long. Looked up from germline, CDR1 is MRHNA and CDR2 is SNTAGT. In nucleotides, the CDR3 is TGTGCCAGCAGTGAGACTAGCGGGGTCCACACAGATACGCAGTATTTT. Residues: CASSETSGVHTDTQYF.

The count of this clone is one. The chain recombines TRBV27 with TRBJ2-7, with D hard to call. The CDR3 contains 11 residues. Germline-derived CDR1 and CDR2 are MNHEY and SMNVEV (reference sequence). V lost 8 bases and J lost 4, with 9 bases in between. For the CDR3, the DNA is TGTGCCAGCGGTGGGTTGTACGAGCAGTACTTC. This translates into CASGGLYEQYF.

The chain has TRBV27 and TRBJ1-1; 7 bases agree with TRBD1. Trimming cost V 3 bases and J 3 bases; bases outside gene matches: 4. Germline V gene data show CDR1 as MNHEY and CDR2 as SMNVEV (reference sequence). This CDR3 is built from 14 residues. For the CDR3, the DNA is TGTGCCAGCAGTTTCTCAGGGGGGGACACTGAAGCTTTCTTT. This encodes CASSFSGGDTEAFF.

The gene calls are TRBV4-1 and TRBJ1-2; D is uncertain. CDR1 is MGHRA and CDR2 is YSYEKL in the germline V gene. The CDR3 consists of 13 residues. Trimming cost V 0 bases and J 7 bases, with 9 bases left between them. CDR3 coding DNA: TGCGCCAGCAGCCAAGATCTTTGGGGTGGCTACACCTTC. Protein sequence: CASSQDLWGGYTF.

This clone was seen a few times. The chain is built from TRBV4-1 and TRBJ1-1, with D possibly being TRBD1 (6 bases). The CDR3 is 13 residues long. The germline V gene encodes CDR1 MGHRA and CDR2 YSYEKL. The V end lost 2 bases, the J end lost 6 bases, and 10 bases lay between the germline ends. The DNA for the CDR3 is TGCGCCAGCAGCCAAACAGGGTATTCTGAAGCTTTCTTT. Translated: CASSQTGYSEAFF.

The CDR3 nucleotides read TGTGCCTCCGACCAGCGTGAGCAGTTCTTC. It codes for CASDQREQFF. This sequence joins TRBV30 and TRBJ2-1, with unresolved D. V shed 7 bases and J shed 9 bases, with 10 bases lying between them. Per germline, CDR1 GTSNPN and CDR2 SVGIG (reference sequence). The CDR3 is 10 residues long. Full variable domain (remainder filled in from reference TRBV30 and TRBJ2-1): SQTIHQWPATLVQPVGSPLSLECTVEGTSNPNLYWYRQAAGRGLQLLFYSVGIGQISSEVPQNLSASRPQDRQFILSSKKLLLSDSGFYLCASDQREQFFGPGTRLTVL.

This clone was detected a few times. The rearrangement links TRBV29-1 to TRBJ1-5; 10 bases match TRBD1. CDR1 and CDR2 from the germline V gene are SQVTM and ANQGSEA. Losses at the gene ends were 6 bases for V and 8 bases for J; bases not matched to a gene: 7. CDR3 size: 13 residues. The CDR3 DNA reads TGCAGCGTGGGGGACAGGGGAAGAGAGCCCCAGCATTTT. Translation gives CSVGDRGREPQHF.

The chain joins TRBV10-1 to TRBJ2-7, with TRBD1 matching 11 bases. CDR1 WNHNN and CDR2 SYGVQD come from the germline V gene (reference sequence). This CDR3 is 16 amino acids long. V lost 4 bases, J lost 7 bases, and 12 bases stayed unmatched. The CDR3 spells CASSATFGQGAGEQYF. The CDR3 region has the DNA TGCGCCAGCAGTGCTACCTTCGGACAGGGGGCGGGGGAGCAGTACTTC.

The CDR3 loop is CASSSLTDYYGYTF. CDR3 DNA: TGTGCCAGTAGTTCTCTGACGGACTACTATGGCTACACCTTC. This rearrangement joins TRBV19 to TRBJ1-2; D is undetermined. The CDR3 runs 14 residues. Germline loops: CDR1 LNHDA, CDR2 SQIVND (reference sequence). V was cut by 5 bases and J by 3 bases, with 13 bases left in between.

Only a few counts were recorded for this clone. The chain uses TRBV10-3 and TRBJ1-2; D is perhaps TRBD1 (6 bases). V was pared by 10 bases and J by 3 bases, with 18 bases between. The germline V gene has CDR1 ENHRY and CDR2 SYGVKD. The CDR3 is 14 residues long. The DNA of the CDR3 is TGTGCCACCCGTTCGGCAGGGGAGCACTATGGCTACACCTTC. Protein product: CATRSAGEHYGYTF.

This chain joins TRBV9 and TRBJ2-7; TRBD1 might be the D (6 bases). Germline-derived CDR1 and CDR2 are SGDLS and YYNGEE. This CDR3 has 16 residues. V was pared by 3 bases and J by 2 bases, with 18 bases between. The CDR3 region is CASSDQNRVGAYEQYF. CDR3 sequence (DNA): TGTGCCAGCAGCGACCAGAACAGGGTAGGGGCCTACGAGCAGTACTTC.

CDR3 nucleotides: TGTGCCAGCAGCGTGGGACTAACCTACAATGAGCAGTTCTTC. Translating gives CASSVGLTYNEQFF. The chain uses TRBV9 and TRBJ2-1, with 7 nucleotides matching TRBD2. Germline CDR1 is SGDLS and CDR2 is YYNGEE. After removal of 2 bases from V and 2 bases from J, the junction contained 1 base not matched to a gene. The CDR3 runs to 14 residues.

The chain uses TRBV19 and TRBJ2-2; TRBD1 might be the D (5 bases). Trimming stripped 7 bases from V and 3 bases from J, with 12 bases between. The CDR3 totals 14 residues. Germline V CDR1 and CDR2: LNHDA, SQIVND (reference sequence). The CDR3 region is CASKRQGDTGELFF. The CDR3 region has the DNA TGTGCCAGTAAGAGGCAGGGCGACACCGGGGAGCTGTTTTTT.

The chain has TRBV6-5 and TRBJ2-5, with 7 bases that match TRBD2. The CDR3 length is 13 residues. V was pared by 2 bases and J by 5 bases, with 2 bases of the junction left unmatched. Germline assignment: CDR1 MNHEY and CDR2 SVGAGI. The CDR3 sequence is CASSYGGVETQYF. In nucleotides, the CDR3 is TGTGCCAGCAGTTACGGGGGGGTGGAGACCCAGTACTTC.

On this clone itself: An end of the junction does not agree with germline; a read error may underlie this. The CDR3 loop reads CASSLGNRDGRF. As DNA, the CDR3 is TGTGCCAGCAGCTTGGGTAACCGGGACGGCCGATTC. V is TRBV7-9 and J is TRBJ2-7; either TRBD1 or TRBD2 may supply D (5 bases each). Germline V gene lookup returns CDR1 SEHNR and CDR2 FQNEAQ (reference sequence). CDR3 length equals 12 residues. Complete variable domain (other parts from reference TRBV7-9 and TRBJ2-7): DTGVSQNPRHKITKRGQNVTFRCDPISEHNRLYWYRQTLGQGPEFLTYFQNEAQLEKSRLLSDRFSAERPKGSFSTLEIQRTEQGDSAMYLCASSLGNRDGRFGPGTRLTVT.

The chain combines TRBV7-6 with TRBJ1-5; TRBD1 is a possible D gene (5 bases). V shed 1 base and J shed 2 bases, with 18 bases lying between them. Germline V gene lookup returns CDR1 SGHVS and CDR2 FNYEAQ. There are 18 residues in the CDR3. The CDR3 DNA sequence: TGTGCCAGCAGCTTAGGGAGATGGGGGGACGGGGGCAATCAGCCCCAGCATTTT. This sequence encodes CASSLGRWGDGGNQPQHF. Combining the CDR3 with reference TRBV7-6 and TRBJ1-5 gives the whole variable domain GAGVSQSPRYKVTKRGQDVALRCDPISGHVSLYWYRQALGQGPEFLTYFNYEAQQDKSGLPNDRFSAERPEGSISTLTIQRTEQRDSAMYRCASSLGRWGDGGNQPQHFGDGTRLSIL.